The clone carrying this T cell receptor (beta chain) was detected once. No antigen is known for it. The data were obtained in a study of immune cell composition in non-small cell lung cancer. Study findings and constraints: Tumour TCR-beta clonality showed no significant link to smoking pack-years.

Germline-derived CDR1 and CDR2 are MDHEN and SYDVKM. Trimming left V 3 bases short and J 0 bases short, with 12 bases between. CDR3 length: 17 residues. TCRdb's table, derived via immunoSEQ multiplex PCR, lists solely in-frame clones and lacks some. The repertoire holds 1,000 to 1,300 clones, with over 55% as singletons. Normal lung was sampled as far from the tumour as possible, at least 3 cm. The chain recombines TRBV28 with TRBJ1-6; a weak D match, TRBD1 (5 bases). The specimen was non-adjacent lung tissue. The TCR originated in a human donor with non-small cell lung cancer. The CDR3 region has the DNA TGTGCCAGCAGTTTGGGGCGGCGGAGCTCCTATAATTCACCCCTCCACTTT. Translating gives CASSLGRRSSYNSPLHF.